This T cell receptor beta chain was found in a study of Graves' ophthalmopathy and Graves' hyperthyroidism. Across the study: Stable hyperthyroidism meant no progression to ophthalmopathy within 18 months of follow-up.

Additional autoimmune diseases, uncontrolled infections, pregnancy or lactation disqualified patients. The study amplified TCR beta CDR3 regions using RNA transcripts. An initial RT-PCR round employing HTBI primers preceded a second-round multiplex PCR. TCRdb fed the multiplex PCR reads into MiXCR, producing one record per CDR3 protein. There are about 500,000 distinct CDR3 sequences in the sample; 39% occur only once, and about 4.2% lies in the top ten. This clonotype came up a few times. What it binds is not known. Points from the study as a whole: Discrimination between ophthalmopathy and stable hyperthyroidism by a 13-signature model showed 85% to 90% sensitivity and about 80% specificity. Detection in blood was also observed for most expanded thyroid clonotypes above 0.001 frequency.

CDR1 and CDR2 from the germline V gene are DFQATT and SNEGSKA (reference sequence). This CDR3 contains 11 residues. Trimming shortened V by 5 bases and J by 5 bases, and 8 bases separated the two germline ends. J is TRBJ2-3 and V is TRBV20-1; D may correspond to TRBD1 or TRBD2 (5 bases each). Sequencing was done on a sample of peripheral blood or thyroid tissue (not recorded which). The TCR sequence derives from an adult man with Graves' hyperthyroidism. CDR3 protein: CSAGDGDTQYF. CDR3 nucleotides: TGCAGTGCTGGGGACGGAGATACGCAGTATTTT.